The rows below give T cell receptor beta chains drawn from one sample of a study of glioma-infiltrating T cells. Using its own MiXCR run on the multiplex PCR reads, TCRdb lists one record per CDR3 protein. The table has about 140,000 distinct CDR3 sequences, around 42% seen once. Sequenced: glioma tissue, nonneoplastic brain tissue, or PBMCs (not recorded which). The receptors here all came from a human donor with low-grade glioma or glioblastoma, undergoing nonglioma brain surgery, or in good health (not recorded which). Each CDR3 is given with its conserved first and last residue. Each record gives: clone size, J gene, V gene, D gene, CDR3 protein, CDR3 DNA. D genes are given only for firm matches. Expanded clones are given a class, and other clones once, few, many or no size at all.

clone_size: .; j_call: TRBJ2-3; v_call: TRBV6-1; d_call: .; cdr3_aa: CASSESWGSDTQYF; cdr3_nt: TGTGCCAGCAGTGAAAGCTGGGGGTCAGATACGCAGTATTTT
clone_size: .; j_call: TRBJ1-6; v_call: TRBV2; d_call: TRBD1; cdr3_aa: CASSEEGQGTSPLHF; cdr3_nt: TGTGCCAGCAGTGAAGAAGGACAGGGGACTTCACCCCTCCACTTT
clone_size: .; j_call: TRBJ1-1; v_call: TRBV15; d_call: .; cdr3_aa: CATSSSRTYNTEAFF; cdr3_nt: TGTGCCACCAGCAGTAGCAGGACATATAACACTGAAGCTTTCTTT
clone_size: .; j_call: TRBJ1-5; v_call: TRBV3-1; d_call: .; cdr3_aa: CASRAGTVSNQPQHF; cdr3_nt: TGTGCCAGCAGGGCCGGGACGGTTAGCAATCAGCCCCAGCATTTT
clone_size: once; j_call: TRBJ2-7; v_call: TRBV4-1; d_call: TRBD2; cdr3_aa: CASSLYPTSGGADEQYF; cdr3_nt: TGCGCCAGCAGCCTATACCCGACTAGCGGGGGGGCCGACGAGCAGTACTTC
clone_size: few; j_call: TRBJ1-2; v_call: TRBV6-6; d_call: .; cdr3_aa: CASSYPTTGQQEGYTF; cdr3_nt: TGTGCCAGCAGTTACCCTACGACAGGCCAGCAGGAGGGCTACACCTTC
clone_size: .; j_call: TRBJ2-5; v_call: TRBV4-1; d_call: TRBD2; cdr3_aa: CASSLTGTSGGPEETQYF; cdr3_nt: TGCGCCAGCAGCCTCACCGGGACTAGCGGGGGGCCTGAAGAGACCCAGTACTTC
clone_size: .; j_call: TRBJ2-7; v_call: TRBV15; d_call: .; cdr3_aa: CATSRNRDRAYEQYF; cdr3_nt: TGTGCCACCAGCAGAAACCGGGACCGAGCCTACGAGCAGTACTTC
clone_size: .; j_call: TRBJ1-2; v_call: TRBV6-1; d_call: .; cdr3_aa: CASILNAGDLGYTF; cdr3_nt: TGTGCCAGTATACTTAACGCAGGGGACCTAGGCTACACCTTC
clone_size: .; j_call: TRBJ2-7; v_call: TRBV7-3; d_call: TRBD2; cdr3_aa: CASSLSGRVEKEQYF; cdr3_nt: TGTGCCAGCAGCCTAAGCGGGAGGGTTGAAAAAGAGCAGTACTTC
clone_size: few; j_call: TRBJ2-1; v_call: TRBV6-6; d_call: .; cdr3_aa: CASSYIGNNEQFF; cdr3_nt: TGTGCCAGCAGTTACATAGGAAACAATGAGCAGTTCTTC
clone_size: once; j_call: TRBJ2-7; v_call: TRBV6-4; d_call: .; cdr3_aa: CASSVGTGMEQYF; cdr3_nt: TGTGCCAGCAGTGTGGGTACGGGAATGGAGCAGTACTTC